These 27 T cell receptor beta chains were sequenced from one sample in a study of immune characterization of retroperitoneal liposarcoma. TCRdb reanalysed the PCR reads using MiXCR and keeps one entry per CDR3 protein. The sample consists of fewer than 13,000 distinct CDR3 sequences, about 27% of them appearing once. The material sequenced was tumor tissue. These receptors were collected from a male donor with retroperitoneal liposarcoma.

V is TRBV6-1 and J is TRBJ2-1; TRBD2 agrees at 7 bases. Germline CDR1 is MNHNS and CDR2 is SASEGT. The CDR3 has 14 amino acids. The V gene end was trimmed by 6 bases and the J gene end by 6 bases; junction bases not matched to a gene: 8. The DNA for the CDR3 is TGTGCCAGCAGGCGGTTGGGAGGGGTCAATGAGCAGTTCTTC. Its translation: CASRRLGGVNEQFF.

This clonotype was recorded a few times. This chain connects TRBV12-3 or TRBV12-4 to TRBJ2-1; unclear D gene. The DNA end is more similar to TRBJ2-7, so the J call may be wrong. The CDR3 length is 13 residues. CDR3 sequence (DNA): TGTGCCAGCAGTCACCCAGTCACCTACGAGCAGTACTTC. This translates into CASSHPVTYEQYF.

This clonotype counts as medium-sized (0.01 to 0.1%). The chain couples TRBV7-2 to TRBJ2-1, with 7 bases matching TRBD2. The ends lost 2 bases at V and 5 bases at J; junction bases unmatched: 6. The CDR3 extends over 15 amino acids. Germline CDR1 SGHTA, CDR2 FQGNSA. The CDR3 here is CASSLSSGDHNEQFF. CDR3 sequence (DNA): TGTGCCAGCAGCTTATCTAGCGGAGACCACAATGAGCAGTTCTTC.

This clonotype was counted between two and nine times. This chain joins TRBV10-3 and TRBJ2-2, with D perhaps matching TRBD1 (6 bases). The germline V and J ends were trimmed by 9 bases and 0 bases, with 11 bases remaining between them. This CDR3 has 14 amino acids. Germline V gene sequence: CDR1 ENHRY, CDR2 SYGVKD. The DNA of the CDR3 is TGTGCCATAACACAGGGTGCGAACACCGGGGAGCTGTTTTTT. It specifies CAITQGANTGELFF.

The chain combines TRBV6-4 with TRBJ2-2; D may be TRBD2 (6 bases). Germline CDR1 reads MRHNA; CDR2 reads SNTAGT. This CDR3 has 16 residues. V gave up 6 bases and J gave up 3 bases, with 17 bases separating them. The DNA of the CDR3 is TGTGCCAGCAGCCCTCTCCCGGAGCGGGACACCGGGGAGCTGTTTTTT. It encodes CASSPLPERDTGELFF.

The table lists this clonotype with a few counts. The CDR3 nucleotides are TGTGCCAGCGGGGACAGGGGGCCAACTAATGAAAAACTGTTTTTT. It specifies CASGDRGPTNEKLFF. The rearrangement joins TRBV7-8 to TRBJ1-4, with 12 nucleotides matching TRBD1. CDR3 length: 15 amino acids. J was trimmed by 0 bases and V by 8 bases; bases with no gene match: 1. Per germline, CDR1 SGHVS and CDR2 FQNEAQ.

Note on this clonotype: A much larger clone lies a single base off, so this may be a read error. The J gene is TRBJ2-4, the V gene TRBV11-3, with D maybe TRBD2 (6 bases). The tail of the sequence fits TRBJ2-1 better, so the J call may be wrong. From germline, CDR1 is SGHNT and CDR2 YENEEA. The CDR3 extends over 15 amino acids. As DNA, the CDR3 is TGTGCCAGCAGCTCACCGGGGAGGCTCACGGGCGAGCAGTTCTTC. Its translation is CASSSPGRLTGEQFF.

This clonotype was detected a few times. The V call is TRBV7-6, the J call TRBJ1-2; TRBD1 is a possible D gene (6 bases). With 0 bases removed from V and 7 bases from J, the gap between germline ends came to 9 bases. The CDR3 extends over 13 amino acids. CDR1 and CDR2 from the germline V gene are SGHVS and FNYEAQ. The CDR3 spells CASSLARTVGYTF. The CDR3 DNA reads as TGTGCCAGCAGCTTAGCTCGGACAGTTGGCTACACCTTC.

In its sample, this clonotype is medium-sized. The chain is built from TRBV27 and TRBJ2-5; D is unresolved. V lost 5 bases and J lost 5, with 18 bases in between. There are 15 residues in the CDR3. Germline assignment: CDR1 MNHEY and CDR2 SMNVEV (reference sequence). The CDR3 protein is CASSRRAASGETQYF. The CDR3 nucleotides are TGTGCCAGCAGTCGTCGGGCAGCTTCTGGGGAGACCCAGTACTTC.

This clonotype was counted only a few times. J is TRBJ2-1 and V is TRBV6-1; tentative D call: TRBD2 (6 bases). The CDR3 is made up of 13 amino acids. Germline V CDR1 and CDR2: MNHNS, SASEGT. The ends were cut back, 8 bases at V and 10 bases at J, with 18 bases in the middle. In DNA form, the CDR3 reads TGTGCCAGCCTGGCGGGGAGACCCTACGAGCAGTTCTTC. It translates to CASLAGRPYEQFF.

Relative to its sample, this clonotype is medium-sized. The rearrangement joins TRBV6-1 to TRBJ2-1; possible D gene TRBD2, 6 bases. The CDR3 covers 13 residues. The germline V gene has CDR1 MNHNS and CDR2 SASEGT. The V gene lost 6 bases and the J gene lost 2 bases, with 8 bases spanning the gap. The CDR3, as DNA: TGTGCCAGCAGAACGGGGGCCTACAATGAGCAGTTCTTC. It codes for CASRTGAYNEQFF.

CDR3 loop: CASRTGLDYEQYF. In DNA, the CDR3 is TGTGCCAGCAGAACAGGGCTCGACTACGAGCAGTACTTC. V gene TRBV12-3 or TRBV12-4 combines with J gene TRBJ2-1, with D possibly matching TRBD1 (6 bases). The J call is in doubt because the DNA end fits TRBJ2-7 better. This CDR3 spans 13 amino acids.

This clonotype is classed as medium-sized. The V gene is TRBV6-1, the J gene TRBJ2-5, with D tentatively TRBD2 (5 bases). Matching the DNA end better, TRBJ2-7 makes the J call doubtful. CDR3 length: 14 residues. CDR1 and CDR2 (germline): MNHNS, SASEGT. The CDR3 is CASSEPDGTYEQYF. CDR3 DNA: TGTGCCAGCAGTGAACCAGACGGGACCTACGAGCAGTACTTC.

This rearrangement joins TRBV5-1 to TRBJ2-2; D is unclear. Trimming removed 1 base from V and 6 bases from J, with 13 bases in between. CDR3 length: 15 residues. Germline CDR1 is SGHRS and CDR2 is YFSETQ. Here the CDR3 reads CASSLTPVEAGELFF. CDR3 coding DNA: TGCGCCAGCAGCTTGACCCCTGTCGAGGCCGGGGAGCTGTTTTTT.

V is TRBV27 and J is TRBJ2-2; 10 nucleotides match TRBD2. V gave up 4 bases and J gave up 4 bases; unmatched junction bases: 6. The CDR3 has 16 residues. Germline CDR1 MNHEY, CDR2 SMNVEV (reference sequence). CDR3 protein: CASSYSSGGPTGELFF. In nucleotides, the CDR3 is TGTGCCAGCAGTTACTCTAGCGGGGGTCCCACCGGGGAGCTGTTTTTT.

This chain links TRBV5-1 with TRBJ2-3; D is unclear. V was pared by 0 bases and J by 4 bases, with 9 bases between. Germline V CDR1 and CDR2: SGHRS, YFSETQ. CDR3 size: 14 residues. The CDR3 protein is CASSLGQDPDTQYF. In DNA form, the CDR3 reads TGCGCCAGCAGCTTGGGCCAGGACCCAGATACGCAGTATTTT.

This clonotype was counted between two and nine times. The CDR3, as DNA: TGTGCCAGCAGCGGAGGGACTAGCGGGAGGGCCGAGCAGTTCTTC. Its protein is CASSGGTSGRAEQFF. The rearrangement joins TRBV7-2 to TRBJ2-1, with 16 positions matching TRBD2. This CDR3 contains 15 residues. The germline gives CDR1 SGHTA, CDR2 FQGNSA. Trimming at V came to 5 bases and at J to 10 bases, leaving 5 bases not matched to a gene.

V usage is TRBV12-3 or TRBV12-4 and J usage is TRBJ2-5; D possibly uses TRBD1 or TRBD2 (5 bases each). Trimming took off 6 bases at V and 4 bases at J, with 15 bases between the two ends. The CDR3 is made up of 14 amino acids. This CDR3 is CASRYSGTGETQYF. DNA for the CDR3: TGTGCCAGCAGGTACTCAGGGACGGGAGAGACCCAGTACTTC.

This clonotype was counted many times. The chain is built from TRBV7-9 and TRBJ2-1; D not certain. V lost 7 bases and J lost 9, with 13 bases in between. Germline V gene data show CDR1 as SEHNR and CDR2 as FQNEAQ (reference sequence). The CDR3 runs 12 residues. The CDR3 DNA reads as TGTGCCAGCAACCCGGCGAGGACTGAGCAGTTCTTC. This gives the protein CASNPARTEQFF.

This clonotype is classed as medium-sized. The chain carries TRBV27 and TRBJ2-1, with TRBD1 as a possible D gene (6 bases). The DNA matches TRBJ2-7 better at its end, which makes the J call doubtful. The germline V gene encodes CDR1 MNHEY and CDR2 SMNVEV (reference sequence). CDR3 length: 13 amino acids. The CDR3 DNA is TGTGCCAGCAGTTTATATTTAGGGGGTGAGCAGTACTTC. It encodes CASSLYLGGEQYF.

In this sample, this clonotype turned up many times. The chain joins TRBV6-1 to TRBJ2-3; 13 bases map to TRBD2. Trimming took 5 bases from V and 2 from J; bases not matched to a gene: 4. Germline-derived CDR1 and CDR2 are MNHNS and SASEGT. The CDR3 has 16 residues. The CDR3 DNA sequence: TGTGCCAGCAGTCCAGGACTAGCGGGAGTCACAGATACGCAGTATTTT. Protein product: CASSPGLAGVTDTQYF.

CDR3 in amino acids: CASSLGAGGAGTGELFF. The CDR3 bases are TGTGCCAGCAGCTTAGGGGCAGGGGGCGCCGGCACCGGGGAGCTGTTTTTT. The chain employs TRBV7-2 and TRBJ2-2, with 8 bases aligning to TRBD1. The CDR3 is 17 residues long. Germline trimming cut 1 base from V and 4 bases from J; bases unmatched to any gene: 8. Per germline, CDR1 SGHTA and CDR2 FQGNSA.

The sample holds a few counts of this clonotype. The chain carries TRBV6-1 and TRBJ2-4; D not certain. CDR1 and CDR2 from the germline V gene are MNHNS and SASEGT. The V and J ends lost 4 bases and 6 bases respectively, with 10 bases between them. This CDR3 has 13 residues. CDR3: CASSAGPLNIQYF. In DNA form, the CDR3 reads TGTGCCAGCAGTGCGGGCCCGCTAAACATTCAGTACTTC.

The genes are TRBV12-3 or TRBV12-4 and TRBJ2-1; TRBD1 might be the D (6 bases). This CDR3 has 14 amino acids. Trimming shortened V by 0 bases and J by 7 bases, and 10 bases separated the two germline ends. CDR3 loop: CASSLAGAHNEQFF. CDR3 bases: TGTGCCAGCAGTTTAGCGGGGGCCCATAATGAGCAGTTCTTC.

This clonotype was recorded many times. The chain carries TRBV24-1 and TRBJ2-3; D is possibly TRBD1 (5 bases). Germline V CDR1 and CDR2: KGHDR, SFDVKD. The CDR3 is 12 amino acids. Trimming cost V 9 bases and J 1 base, with 7 bases left between them. The CDR3 bases are TGTGCCACCGGCAGGGGCACAGATACGCAGTATTTT. Protein: CATGRGTDTQYF.

About this clonotype: Just one base apart from a much larger clone, this may be a read error. The chain joins TRBV7-3 to TRBJ2-3, with D tentatively TRBD1 (5 bases). Gene TRBJ2-7 matches the end of the DNA better, so the J call may be wrong. In germline, CDR1 is SGHTA, CDR2 FQGTGA. The CDR3 covers 13 residues. The CDR3 DNA is TGTGCCAACAGCTTAGGGGCAGCGAGGGAGCAGTACTTC. This translates into CANSLGAAREQYF.

V gene TRBV6-5 combines with J gene TRBJ1-5, with D possibly TRBD1 on 5 matching bases. Trimming shortened V by 0 bases and J by 4 bases, and 10 bases separated the two germline ends. CDR3 size: 15 residues. The germline V gene has CDR1 MNHEY and CDR2 SVGAGI. The CDR3 sequence: CASSYSWGGNQPQHF. The CDR3 nucleotides are TGTGCCAGCAGTTACTCTTGGGGGGGGAATCAGCCCCAGCATTTT.